The 10 T cell receptor beta chains in this list originate from one sample, sequenced in a study of shared clonotypes between healthy human individuals (dated by TCRdb to the early 2020s). The library came from the immunoSEQ multiplex PCR assay. The source is immuneACCESS, and TCRdb retained only in-frame sequences with V and J called. Part of the clones is not carried over; for the studies checked, unresolved V genes explain less than half of this, and the remainder is unexplained. The sample yields fewer than 2.5 million clones; over 85% were counted once. The top ten constitute 0.35% to 0.45% of the sample. Sequenced input: naive CD4+ T cells from PBMCs. What the cell subset or site label conveys for this sample: CD45RA+ positively selected. The origin of the receptors is a man aged 18 to 29 in good health. Some clones in this sample may be carry-over from other donors' samples.

This rearrangement joins TRBV5-1 to TRBJ2-1; a possible D gene is TRBD2 (6 bases). Germline CDR1 reads SGHRS; CDR2 reads YFSETQ. The CDR3 has 14 amino acids. V was cut by 4 bases and J by 4 bases, with 12 bases left in between. The CDR3 nucleotides read TGCGCCAGCAGCCGCGGGGACCCTTACAATGAGCAGTTCTTC. Translated: CASSRGDPYNEQFF.

The V gene is TRBV6-5, the J gene TRBJ2-1; D might be TRBD1 (6 bases). This CDR3 spans 15 amino acids. Germline V gene lookup returns CDR1 MNHEY and CDR2 SVGAGI. V was cut by 7 bases and J by 4 bases, with 17 bases left in between. In DNA, the CDR3 is TGTGCCAGCAAACATCAGGGGTCGGCGTACAATGAGCAGTTCTTC. This translates into CASKHQGSAYNEQFF.

This rearrangement joins TRBV2 to TRBJ2-1, with unresolved D. The CDR3 totals 14 residues. Germline CDR1 is SNHLY and CDR2 is FYNNEI. Trimming shortened V by 7 bases and J by 0 bases, and 10 bases separated the two germline ends. CDR3 amino acids: CASNRRSSYNEQFF. CDR3 nucleotide sequence: TGTGCCAGCAATCGCCGTAGCTCCTACAATGAGCAGTTCTTC.

On this clone itself: Within the sample, other DNA sequences also encode this same CDR3. V and J are TRBV5-4 and TRBJ2-3, with 8 bases fitting TRBD2. The germline CDR1 and CDR2 sequences are SGHNT and YYREEE (reference sequence). V lost 4 bases to trimming and J lost 2 bases; unmatched junction nucleotides: 3. CDR3 length: 14 amino acids. Here the CDR3 DNA reads TGTGCCAGCAGCCGTAGCGGGGACACAGATACGCAGTATTTT. This encodes CASSRSGDTDTQYF.

The rearrangement uses TRBV30 and TRBJ2-6, with TRBD1 matching over 8 bases. The CDR3 is 17 residues long. The V gene end was trimmed by 6 bases and the J gene end by 4 bases; junction bases not matched to a gene: 14. The germline V gene has CDR1 GTSNPN and CDR2 SVGIG (reference sequence). CDR3 in amino acids: CACPPDRARSGANVLTF. The CDR3 bases are TGTGCCTGTCCCCCGGACAGGGCCAGGTCAGGGGCCAACGTCCTGACTTTC.

For this clone: A much larger clone differs from this one at a single base, so this may be a read error. This chain uses TRBV6-5 with TRBJ2-7; D gene ambiguous. The V end lost 5 bases, the J end lost 3 bases, and 5 bases lay between the germline ends. This CDR3 comprises 11 residues. In germline, CDR1 is MNHEY, CDR2 SVGAGI. CDR3 in DNA: TGTGCCAGCAGTGAAGGCTACGAGCAGTACTTC. This translates into CASSEGYEQYF.

The chain couples TRBV5-4 to TRBJ2-7; 9 bases agree with TRBD2. CDR3 length: 14 amino acids. Germline V CDR1 and CDR2: SGHNT, YYREEE (reference sequence). V gave up 3 bases and J gave up 7 bases; unmatched junction bases: 8. The CDR3, as DNA: TGTGCCAGCAGCTCGACTAGCGGAGGGGGGGAGCAGTACTTC. Its translation: CASSSTSGGGEQYF.

The V call is TRBV30, the J call TRBJ1-4; D unresolved. The V end lost 4 bases, the J end lost 8 bases, and 17 bases lay between the germline ends. CDR1 is GTSNPN, CDR2 SVGIG, per germline (reference sequence). The CDR3 is 14 residues long. The CDR3 reads CAWTLPRLGEKLFF. CDR3 bases: TGTGCCTGGACTCTTCCTAGGCTCGGAGAAAAACTGTTTTTT.

The genes are TRBV27 and TRBJ2-7; 9 nucleotides align to TRBD1. The V gene's germline CDR1 is MNHEY and CDR2 SMNVEV (reference sequence). The CDR3 covers 14 residues. V was clipped by 7 bases and J by 1 base; unmatched bases: 5. CDR3 sequence (DNA): TGTGCCAGCACACGGGACAGGGCTTCCTACGAGCAGTACTTC. The encoded protein is CASTRDRASYEQYF.

The CDR3 protein is CASSPGGEGEQYF. For the CDR3, the DNA is TGTGCCAGCTCACCAGGGGGTGAGGGGGAGCAGTACTTC. The chain combines TRBV18 with TRBJ2-7, with D possibly called TRBD1 or TRBD2 (5 bases each). Per germline, CDR1 KGHSH and CDR2 LQKENI. The CDR3 length is 13 residues. V was shortened by 2 bases and J by 7 bases, with 12 bases between the two germline ends.